This TCR beta chain was found in a study of cytomegalovirus exposure and HLA in healthy donors. Germline CDR1 and CDR2: LGHNA and YSLEER. The length of the CDR3 is 14 residues. V lost 4 bases, J lost 6 bases, and 13 bases lay in between. Researchers ran the PCR with 60 Vbeta and 13 Jbeta primers. Using immunoSEQ multiplex PCR, the repertoire was profiled, and TCRdb retains in-frame clones only, with some absent. In the table there are 100,000 to 150,000 clones, approximately 85% of which are singletons. The specimen was PBMCs. The origin of this receptor is a boy aged 5 to 17 in good health and CMV-seronegative. The chain carries TRBV4-3 and TRBJ1-5, with D perhaps TRBD1 (5 bases). CDR3 DNA: TGCGCCAGCAGCCTGGGGCAGGGCGGTCAGCCCCAGCATTTT. This translates into CASSLGQGGQPQHF.